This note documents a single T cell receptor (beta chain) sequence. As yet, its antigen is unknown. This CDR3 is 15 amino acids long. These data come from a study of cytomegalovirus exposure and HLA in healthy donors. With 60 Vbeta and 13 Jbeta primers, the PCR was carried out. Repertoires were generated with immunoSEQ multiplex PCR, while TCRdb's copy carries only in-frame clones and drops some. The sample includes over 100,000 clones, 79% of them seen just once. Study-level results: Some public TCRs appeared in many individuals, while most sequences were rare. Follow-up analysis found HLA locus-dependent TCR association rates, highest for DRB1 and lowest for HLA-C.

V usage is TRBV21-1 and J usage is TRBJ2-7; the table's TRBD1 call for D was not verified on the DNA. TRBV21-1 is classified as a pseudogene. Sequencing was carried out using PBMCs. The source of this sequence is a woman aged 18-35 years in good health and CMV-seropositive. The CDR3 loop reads CASGRGQPTDYEQYF. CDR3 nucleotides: TGTGCCAGCGGACGGGGACAGCCAACCGACTACGAGCAGTACTTC.